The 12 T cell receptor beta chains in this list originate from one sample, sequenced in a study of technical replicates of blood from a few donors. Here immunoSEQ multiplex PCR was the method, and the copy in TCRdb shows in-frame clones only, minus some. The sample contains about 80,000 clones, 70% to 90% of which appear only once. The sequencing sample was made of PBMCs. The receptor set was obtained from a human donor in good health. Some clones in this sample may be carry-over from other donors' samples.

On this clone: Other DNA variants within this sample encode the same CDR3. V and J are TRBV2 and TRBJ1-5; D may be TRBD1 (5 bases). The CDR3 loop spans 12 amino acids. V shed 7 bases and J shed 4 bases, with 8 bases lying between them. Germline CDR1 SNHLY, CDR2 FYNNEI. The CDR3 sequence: CASNRGNQPQHF. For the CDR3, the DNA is TGTGCCAGCAATCGGGGGAATCAGCCCCAGCATTTT.

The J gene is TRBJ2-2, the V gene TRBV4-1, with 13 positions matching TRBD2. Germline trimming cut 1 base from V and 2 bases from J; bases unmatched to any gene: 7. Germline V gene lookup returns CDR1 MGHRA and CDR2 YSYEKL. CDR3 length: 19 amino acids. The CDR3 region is CASSQGRGLAGHNTGELFF. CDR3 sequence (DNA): TGCGCCAGCAGCCAAGGCCGGGGACTAGCGGGGCATAACACCGGGGAGCTGTTTTTT.

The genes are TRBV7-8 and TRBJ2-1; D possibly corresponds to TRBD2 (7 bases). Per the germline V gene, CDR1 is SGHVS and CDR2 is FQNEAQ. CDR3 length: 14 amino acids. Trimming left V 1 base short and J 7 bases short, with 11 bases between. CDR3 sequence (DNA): TGTGCCAGCAGCTTAGTAGGGGGGGGGAATGAGCAGTTCTTC. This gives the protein CASSLVGGGNEQFF. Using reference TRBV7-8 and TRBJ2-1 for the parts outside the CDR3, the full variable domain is GAGVSQSPRYKVAKRGQDVALRCDPISGHVSLFWYQQALGQGPEFLTYFQNEAQLDKSGLPSDRFFAERPEGSVSTLKIQRTQQEDSAVYLCASSLVGGGNEQFFGPGTRLTVL.

This chain's CDR3 is CASNLQGLNTEAFF. As DNA, the CDR3 is TGTGCCAGCAATCTACAGGGATTGAACACTGAAGCTTTCTTT. This chain links TRBV6-1 with TRBJ1-1; perhaps TRBD1 as D (6 bases). The germline CDR1 and CDR2 sequences are MNHNS and SASEGT. The CDR3 spans 14 residues. Trimming pared 7 bases from V and 0 bases from J, leaving 12 bases between.

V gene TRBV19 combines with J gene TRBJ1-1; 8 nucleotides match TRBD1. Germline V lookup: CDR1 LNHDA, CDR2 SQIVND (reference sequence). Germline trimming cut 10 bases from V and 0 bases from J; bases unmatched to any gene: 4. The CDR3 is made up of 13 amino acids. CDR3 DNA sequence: TGTGCCACCGGACAGGGTTTGAACACTGAAGCTTTCTTT. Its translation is CATGQGLNTEAFF.

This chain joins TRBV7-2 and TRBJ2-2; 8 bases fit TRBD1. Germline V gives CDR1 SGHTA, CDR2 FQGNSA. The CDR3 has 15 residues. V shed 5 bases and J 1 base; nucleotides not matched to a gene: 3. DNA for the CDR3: TGTGCCAGCAGCCCCAGGGGGCTGAACACCGGGGAGCTGTTTTTT. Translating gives CASSPRGLNTGELFF.

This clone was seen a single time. CDR3 in amino acids: CASSLAPAGGWGDEQFF. The CDR3 DNA is TGTGCCAGCAGCTTAGCCCCAGCGGGAGGGTGGGGTGATGAGCAGTTCTTC. V gene TRBV7-2 combines with J gene TRBJ2-1, with TRBD2 identical over 10 bases. Per the germline V gene, CDR1 is SGHTA and CDR2 is FQGNSA. CDR3 length equals 17 residues. The J segment lost 8 bases and the V segment lost 0 bases, leaving 10 bases of the junction unmatched.

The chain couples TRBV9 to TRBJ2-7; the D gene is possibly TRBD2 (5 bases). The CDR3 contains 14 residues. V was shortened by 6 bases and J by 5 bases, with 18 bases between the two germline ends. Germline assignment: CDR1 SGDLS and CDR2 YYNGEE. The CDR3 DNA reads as TGTGCCAGCAACCCGAGAGGGCCGATCGACGAGCAGTACTTC. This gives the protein CASNPRGPIDEQYF. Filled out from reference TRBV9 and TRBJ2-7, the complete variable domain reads DSGVTQTPKHLITATGQRVTLRCSPRSGDLSVYWYQQSLDQGLQFLIQYYNGEERAKGNILERFSAQQFPDLHSELNLSSLELGDSALYFCASNPRGPIDEQYFGPGTRLTVT.

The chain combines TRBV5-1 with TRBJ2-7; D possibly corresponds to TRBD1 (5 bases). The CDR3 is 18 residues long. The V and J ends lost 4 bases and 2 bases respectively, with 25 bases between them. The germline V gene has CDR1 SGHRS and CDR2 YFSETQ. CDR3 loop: CASSAQRTGPGPPYEQYF. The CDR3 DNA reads TGCGCCAGCAGCGCACAACGCACAGGCCCCGGACCTCCCTACGAGCAGTACTTC.

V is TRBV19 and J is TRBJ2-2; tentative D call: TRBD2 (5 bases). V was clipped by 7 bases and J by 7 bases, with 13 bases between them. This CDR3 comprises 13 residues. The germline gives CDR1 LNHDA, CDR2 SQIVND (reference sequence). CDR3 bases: TGTGCCAGTACCGGGAATAGAATCGGGGAGCTGTTTTTT. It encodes CASTGNRIGELFF.

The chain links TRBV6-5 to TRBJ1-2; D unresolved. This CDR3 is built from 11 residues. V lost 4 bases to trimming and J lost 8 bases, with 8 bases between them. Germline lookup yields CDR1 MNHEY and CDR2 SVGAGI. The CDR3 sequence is CASSSGYGYTF. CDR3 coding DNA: TGTGCCAGCAGTTCCGGGTACGGCTACACCTTC.

CDR3 sequence reads: CASSSAAGGTYEQYF. The CDR3 DNA is TGTGCCAGCAGCTCTGCAGCGGGAGGGACCTACGAGCAGTACTTC. The rearrangement links TRBV7-9 to TRBJ2-7, with 10 bases identical to TRBD2. V trimming: 4 bases; J trimming: 2 bases; junction bases outside the gene matches: 5. The CDR3 covers 15 residues. CDR1 SEHNR and CDR2 FQNEAQ come from the germline V gene (reference sequence).